This passage covers 9 T cell receptor beta chains from one sample sequenced in a study of blood T cell repertoires in COVID-19. TCRdb's copy holds only in-frame clones and misses some; the assay was immunoSEQ multiplex PCR. This sample yields 95,000 to 110,000 clones, of which roughly 87% are seen a single time; roughly 6% belongs to the top ten. The material sequenced was peripheral blood. Receptors originate from a human donor in a cohort sampled during active COVID-19.

J is TRBJ1-5 and V is TRBV6-5, with TRBD1 as a possible D gene (5 bases). Trimming removed 10 bases from V and 0 bases from J, with 13 bases in between. The V gene's germline CDR1 is MNHEY and CDR2 SVGAGI. The CDR3 runs to 14 residues. The CDR3 sequence: CATGFRSSNQPQHF. The CDR3 region has the DNA TGTGCCACAGGGTTCAGATCTAGCAATCAGCCCCAGCATTTT.

The genes are TRBV27 and TRBJ1-6; D is possibly TRBD1 (6 bases). Germline assignment: CDR1 MNHEY and CDR2 SMNVEV (reference sequence). The V and J ends lost 6 bases and 2 bases respectively, with 14 bases between them. The CDR3 sequence is 16 residues long. The CDR3 nucleotides read TGTGCCAGCAGGGTTACAGGGAAACCCTATAATTCACCCCTCCACTTT. Translation: CASRVTGKPYNSPLHF.

This chain joins TRBV28 and TRBJ2-5; TRBD2 matches at 7 bases. The junction had 16 bases not matched to a gene; V was cut back by 3 bases and J by 0 bases. There are 19 residues in the CDR3. The V gene's germline CDR1 is MDHEN and CDR2 SYDVKM. CDR3 region: CASSLSGGVTPVNQETQYF. The CDR3 region has the DNA TGTGCCAGCAGTTTGTCGGGGGGTGTGACACCCGTGAACCAAGAGACCCAGTACTTC.

The V gene is TRBV28, the J gene TRBJ1-5; possible D gene TRBD1, 6 bases. The CDR3 has 15 amino acids. The germline CDR1 and CDR2 sequences are MDHEN and SYDVKM. V lost 7 bases, J lost 5 bases, and 18 bases lay in between. CDR3 protein: CASTKLDRLDQPQHF. For the CDR3, the DNA is TGTGCCAGCACTAAGCTTGACAGGTTGGATCAGCCCCAGCATTTT.

The chain recombines TRBV9 with TRBJ1-6; 9 bases are a match to TRBD1. CDR3 size: 16 residues. The germline V gene has CDR1 SGDLS and CDR2 YYNGEE. The J segment lost 7 bases and the V segment lost 0 bases, leaving 5 bases of the junction unmatched. In DNA form, the CDR3 reads TGTGCCAGCAGCGTAGGTCAACAGGGGGCAAATTCACCCCTCCACTTT. Translating it yields CASSVGQQGANSPLHF.

This sequence joins TRBV11-3 and TRBJ2-7; tentative D call: TRBD1 (5 bases). Trimming pared 5 bases from V and 1 base from J, leaving 9 bases between. CDR3 length: 13 amino acids. Per germline, CDR1 SGHNT and CDR2 YENEEA. As DNA, the CDR3 is TGTGCCAGCAGCCCCGGACAATCCTACGAGCAGTACTTC. Translation gives CASSPGQSYEQYF.

This chain joins TRBV6-5 and TRBJ2-1; TRBD2 matches 11 bases. V shed 8 bases, J shed 5 bases, and the junction held 5 bases outside the gene matches. The CDR3 spans 14 residues. Per the germline V gene, CDR1 is MNHEY and CDR2 is SVGAGI. CDR3 DNA: TGTGCCAGCGAGACTAGCGGGAATGACAATGAGCAGTTCTTC. Protein product: CASETSGNDNEQFF.

This clone came up once. The chain links TRBV6-6 to TRBJ1-3; 7 bases are shared with TRBD1. The trim removed 0 bases at V and 4 bases at J, leaving 3 bases unmatched. CDR3 size: 15 residues. Per germline, CDR1 MNHNY and CDR2 SVGAGI (reference sequence). CDR3 bases: TGTGCCAGCAGTTACTCAGACAGGGAAGGAAACACCATATATTTT. This gives the protein CASSYSDREGNTIYF.

The rearrangement uses TRBV11-1 and TRBJ1-4; TRBD1 aligns across 9 bases. The germline gives CDR1 SGHAT, CDR2 FQDESV (reference sequence). The CDR3 has 16 residues. The V and J ends lost 4 bases and 7 bases, in that order; junction bases with no gene match: 10. The CDR3 DNA reads TGTGCCAGCAGCTCTACAGGGGGCCTGGAGGGTGAAAAACTGTTTTTT. Its translation is CASSSTGGLEGEKLFF.